This is a list of T cell receptor beta chains from one sample in a study of blood T cell repertoires in COVID-19. Only in-frame clones appear in the TCRdb table, and some are missing; sequencing was by immunoSEQ multiplex PCR. The data show 90,000 to 150,000 clones, around 88% seen once. The sample taken for sequencing was peripheral blood. These TCRs come from a human donor with acute or convalescent COVID-19. The donor label of this sample is uncertain. Each CDR3 is given without its conserved first and last residue. Size values are once, few and many counts, or a class for expanded clones, and some rows have none.

>-|TRBV5-1
ASSLGLTVNTEAF
>-|TRBV4-2
ASSQDLNGIYEQY
>-|TRBV28
ASSVDSNYGYT
>-|TRBV5-1
ASSFLAGGDYEQY
>-|TRBV11-2
ASRRGGDGGTEAF
>-|TRBV5-1
ASSLQGEQY
>-|TRBV10-2
ASSLLALGNEQF
>-|TRBV24-1
ATSDPVSSGNTIY
>-|TRBV11-1
ASSLGTSLRGDEQF
>-|TRBV27
ASSLYLRDEQY
>-|TRBV6-6
ASSFTGPNTEAF
>-|TRBV28
ASSFTWGEPNTGELF
>-|TRBV4-2
ASSQRTDHNEQF
>once|TRBV30
AWSMGALSFQPQH
>-|TRBV7-2
ASSNNQGFGETQY
>-|TRBV7-9
ASSLGLAGEYQETQY
>-|TRBV2
ASSDRTAYYGYT
>-|TRBV7-8
ASSLGPPSGNTGELF
>-|TRBV4-2
ASSLRTESYEQY
>few|TRBV7-2
ASSFYGENEQF
>-|TRBV6-6
ASGEGAADTQY
>once|TRBV9
ASSVAGAGSYNEQF
>-|TRBV7-9
ASSLVFSGAGNTQY
>-|TRBV4-2
ASSQATGVGTNEKLF
>-|TRBV6-6
ASRKQAVSSYNEQF
>once|TRBV18
ASSLLQGEGQPQH
>-|TRBV9
ASSVGHSGNTIY